A selection of T cell receptor beta chains follows, all from one sample in a study of early T cells in non-severe SARS-CoV-2 infection. TCRdb independently ran MiXCR on the 5' RACE reads; one entry per CDR3 protein. The sample carries tens of thousands of distinct CDR3 sequences, 12% recorded once. The sample taken for sequencing was whole blood. The receptors were gathered from an adult who was a healthcare worker with PCR-confirmed SARS-CoV-2 infection or an uninfected control (not recorded which). Both conserved end residues are part of each CDR3. The D gene is left open where the match is weak. Rows give clone size only sometimes, using once, few, many, or a class for an expanded clone.

J | size | D | V | DNA | CDR3
TRBJ2-6 | few | NA | TRBV7-6 | TGTGCCAGCAGCTTAAGATCCCCATCTGGGGCCAACGTCCTGACTTTC | CASSLRSPSGANVLTF
TRBJ2-5 | many | TRBD1 | TRBV11-2 | TGTGCCAGCAGCTTAGCGATCAGGGGGCCGGAGACCCAGTACTTC | CASSLAIRGPETQYF
TRBJ2-1 | NA | NA | TRBV30 | TGTGCCTGGAGTGTACAGGAGCAGTTCTTC | CAWSVQEQFF
TRBJ2-5 | NA | TRBD2 | TRBV12-3/TRBV12-4 | TGTGCCAGCAGACCGCCGGGACTAGCGGGGGGCAATATTAACTTC | CASRPPGLAGGNINF
TRBJ2-5 | few | TRBD2 | TRBV3-1 | TGTGCCAGCAGCCCTGGACTAGCGGAGACCCAGTACTTC | CASSPGLAETQYF
TRBJ2-6 | many | NA | TRBV18 | TGTGCCAGCTCACCACCGTATGGGGGCCACTCTGGGGCCAACGTCCTGACTTTC | CASSPPYGGHSGANVLTF
TRBJ2-6 | NA | NA | TRBV11-2 | TGTGCCAGCAGCTTAGAAAGACGGGACGCTTTTTGGGGGGCCAACGTCCTGACTTTC | CASSLERRDAFWGANVLTF
TRBJ1-2 | NA | NA | TRBV12-3/TRBV12-4 | TGTGCCAGCAGTTTAAGGGCGGCCTATGGCTACACCTTC | CASSLRAAYGYTF
TRBJ2-7 | NA | NA | TRBV15 | TGTGCCACCAGCAGAGTGACCTCCTACGAGCAGTACTTC | CATSRVTSYEQYF
TRBJ2-3 | many | NA | TRBV12-3/TRBV12-4 | TGTGCCAGCAGTTTCGGTGACCGGGGCGGGGATACGCAGTATTTT | CASSFGDRGGDTQYF
TRBJ1-4 | many | TRBD1 | TRBV27 | TGTGCCAGCAGTCCTCGCTGGGGACAGTTCGCTGAAAAACTGTTTTTT | CASSPRWGQFAEKLFF
TRBJ2-1 | NA | NA | TRBV7-9 | TGTGCCAGCAGCCTCGCCCGAGGGGGGCGGCTAAGCTCCTACAATGAGCAGTTCTTC | CASSLARGGRLSSYNEQFF
TRBJ1-4 | few | TRBD1 | TRBV5-5 | TGTGCCAGCAGCTTTCACAGGGGTAATGAAAAACTGTTTTTT | CASSFHRGNEKLFF
TRBJ2-7 | NA | NA | TRBV28 | NA | CASSSSGLATGYEQYF
TRBJ2-1 | NA | TRBD2 | TRBV18 | TGTGCCAGCTTACCAAGCGGGGTGGCCGGCAATGAGCAGTTCTTC | CASLPSGVAGNEQFF
TRBJ1-2 | NA | NA | TRBV11-2 | TGTGCCAGCAGCCAGGCTGGTGGCTACACCTTC | CASSQAGGYTF
TRBJ2-7 | few | NA | TRBV9 | TGTGCCAGCAGCGTAGCTTCCAGCTCCTACGAGCAGTACTTC | CASSVASSSYEQYF
TRBJ1-6 | few | NA | TRBV12-3/TRBV12-4 | TGTGCCAGCACAACCGGGGCCGCATTTTCACCCCTCCACTTT | CASTTGAAFSPLHF
TRBJ2-5 | many | NA | TRBV12-3/TRBV12-4 | TGTGCCAGCAGCCAGCTAGTACAAGAGACCCAGTACTTC | CASSQLVQETQYF
TRBJ2-7 | NA | NA | TRBV24-1 | TGTGCCACGTGCCGGGGGCCCCTTTGGACCTACGAGCAGTACTTC | CATCRGPLWTYEQYF
TRBJ2-1 | many | TRBD2 | TRBV29-1 | TGCAGCGTGACGACTAGCGGGATTTACAATGAGCAGTTCTTC | CSVTTSGIYNEQFF
TRBJ1-6 | NA | NA | TRBV20-1 | TGCAGTGCTAGATTATCGGCAGAACACTCCTATAATTCACCCCTCCACTTT | CSARLSAEHSYNSPLHF
TRBJ2-1 | many | TRBD1 | TRBV11-2 | TGTGCCAGCAGCCCGACAGGGGGGAATGAGCAGTTCTTC | CASSPTGGNEQFF
TRBJ2-7 | NA | NA | TRBV6-5 | TGTGCCAGCAGCCCCATCGGGGGCCACGAGCAGTACTTC | CASSPIGGHEQYF
TRBJ1-2 | few | NA | TRBV5-6 | TGTGCCAGCAGGAAAGCGCGCTCTAACTATGGCTACACCTTC | CASRKARSNYGYTF
TRBJ2-1 | many | TRBD2 | TRBV9 | TGTGCCAGCAGCGTAGCCGTGACTAGCGGGGGGGTCAATGAGCAGTTCTTC | CASSVAVTSGGVNEQFF
TRBJ2-5 | once | NA | TRBV12-3/TRBV12-4 | TGTGCCAGCAGTACTACTAACCAAGAGACCCAGTACTTC | CASSTTNQETQYF
TRBJ2-5 | many | NA | TRBV29-1 | TGCAGCGATATGACAGCAAGAGAGGGGGCCCAGTACTTC | CSDMTAREGAQYF
TRBJ1-3 | few | NA | TRBV12-5 | TGTGCTAGTGGTTTGGAGACTCTCGGAAACACCATATATTTT | CASGLETLGNTIYF
TRBJ1-4 | few | NA | TRBV7-9 | TGTGCCAGCAGCTTAGCGGAGGCAGCAACTAATGAAAAACTGTTTTTT | CASSLAEAATNEKLFF
TRBJ1-2 | few | NA | TRBV18 | TGTGCCAGCTCACCACAGGAAAACTATGGCTACACCTTC | CASSPQENYGYTF
TRBJ2-7 | few | NA | TRBV5-1 | TGCGCCAGCAGCTTGCGGGCAGGTCCAGCCTACGAGCAGTACTTC | CASSLRAGPAYEQYF
TRBJ1-5 | few | NA | TRBV12-5 | TGTGCTAGTGGTTCGCCGGCCCGGGGTAATCAGCCCCAGCATTTT | CASGSPARGNQPQHF
TRBJ2-7 | few | TRBD2 | TRBV6-2/TRBV6-3 | TGTGCCAGCAGTTACGGCGCTAGCGGGGCCCCCTTAGCCTACGAGCAGTACTTC | CASSYGASGAPLAYEQYF
TRBJ1-6 | few | NA | TRBV30 | TGTGCCTGGAGTGACGGGCCCCTCCACTTT | CAWSDGPLHF
TRBJ2-3 | few | TRBD2 | TRBV7-2 | TGTGCCAGCAGCTTAGGGAGGACAGCGGGGGGACTAGATACGCAGTATTTT | CASSLGRTAGGLDTQYF
TRBJ1-1 | many | NA | TRBV6-5 | TGTGCCGTCCTGGGGGCATTGAACACTGAAGCTTTCTTT | CAVLGALNTEAFF
TRBJ2-1 | NA | NA | TRBV29-1 | TGCAGCGTGATACCGGGACTCCATCTCCGCAATGAGCAGTTCTTC | CSVIPGLHLRNEQFF
TRBJ1-3 | NA | NA | TRBV3-1 | TGTGCCAGCAGCCAACCCGCCGCGAGCCTCTCTGGAAACACCATATATTTT | CASSQPAASLSGNTIYF
TRBJ1-6 | NA | NA | TRBV20-1 | TGCAGTGCGGGCGGGACATTTGGAAATTCACCCCTCCACTTT | CSAGGTFGNSPLHF
TRBJ1-6 | many | NA | TRBV9 | TGTGCCAGCAGCGCAAGAGCGGTTTCACCCCTCCACTTT | CASSARAVSPLHF
TRBJ1-2 | NA | NA | TRBV29-1 | TGCAGCGTTGGTGCCAGGGGTTATGGCTACACCTTC | CSVGARGYGYTF
TRBJ2-5 | few | NA | TRBV7-2 | TGTGCCAGCAGCTACGACGGCAGGCAAGAGACCCAGTACTTC | CASSYDGRQETQYF
TRBJ2-5 | NA | NA | TRBV20-1 | TGCAGTGCTAGAGACCCCAGGCTAGCTCGGGAGACCCAGTACTTC | CSARDPRLARETQYF
TRBJ1-1 | many | NA | TRBV29-1 | TGCAGCGTTGGGGGAGTGAACACTGAAGCTTTCTTT | CSVGGVNTEAFF
TRBJ1-1 | many | TRBD1 | TRBV2 | TGTGCCAGCCCGGGACAGGGGAACACTGAAGCTTTCTTT | CASPGQGNTEAFF
TRBJ2-3 | NA | NA | TRBV7-2 | TGTGCCAGCACCCCCGGGACAGATACGCAGTATTTT | CASTPGTDTQYF
TRBJ1-1 | many | NA | TRBV12-3/TRBV12-4 | TGTGCCAGCAGTTCGCCTACAGCCTACACTGAAGCTTTCTTT | CASSSPTAYTEAFF
TRBJ2-3 | NA | NA | TRBV9 | TGTGCCAGCAGCGAAGGGACCACTAGCACAGATACGCAGTATTTT | CASSEGTTSTDTQYF
TRBJ2-1 | few | TRBD1 | TRBV6-5 | TGTGCCAGCAGGATTCGACAGGGATTGGGGAACAATGAGCAGTTCTTC | CASRIRQGLGNNEQFF
TRBJ2-7 | many | NA | TRBV11-2 | TGTGCCAGCAGCTTAGAGTCGCCCAGGCTACAGGAGCAGTACTTC | CASSLESPRLQEQYF
TRBJ1-1 | NA | NA | TRBV12-3/TRBV12-4 | TGTGCCAGCAGTTTAGGCAGCGGTCGGGAAGCTTTCTTT | CASSLGSGREAFF
TRBJ1-4 | few | NA | TRBV10-2 | TGCGCCAGCAGTGAGGCGGGGGCCGCAACTAATGAAAAACTGTTTTTT | CASSEAGAATNEKLFF
TRBJ2-5 | NA | NA | TRBV24-1 | TGTGCCACCAGTGCGTGGCGGGAGACCCAGTACTTC | CATSAWRETQYF